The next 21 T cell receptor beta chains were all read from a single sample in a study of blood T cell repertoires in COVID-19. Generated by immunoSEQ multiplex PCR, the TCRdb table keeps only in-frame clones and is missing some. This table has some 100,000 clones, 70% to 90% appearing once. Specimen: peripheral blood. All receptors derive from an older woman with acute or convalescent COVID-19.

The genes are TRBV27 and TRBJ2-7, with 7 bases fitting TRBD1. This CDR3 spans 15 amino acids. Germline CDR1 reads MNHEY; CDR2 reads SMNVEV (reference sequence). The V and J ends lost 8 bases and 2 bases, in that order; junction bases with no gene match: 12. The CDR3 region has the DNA TGTGCCAGCCAGAGGAGCAAACAGGGGACCTACGAGCAGTACTTC. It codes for CASQRSKQGTYEQYF.

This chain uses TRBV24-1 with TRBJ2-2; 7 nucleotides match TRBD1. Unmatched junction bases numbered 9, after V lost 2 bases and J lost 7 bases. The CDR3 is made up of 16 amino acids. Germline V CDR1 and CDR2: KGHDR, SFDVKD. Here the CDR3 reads CATSDSRTGGGGELFF. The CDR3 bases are TGTGCCACCAGTGATTCCCGGACAGGCGGTGGCGGGGAGCTGTTTTTT.

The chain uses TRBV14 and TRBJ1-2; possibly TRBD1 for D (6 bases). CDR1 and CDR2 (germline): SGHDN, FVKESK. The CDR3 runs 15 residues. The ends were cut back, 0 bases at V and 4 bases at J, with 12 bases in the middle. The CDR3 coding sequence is TGTGCCAGCAGCCAAGATCCGGACAGCTTCTATGGCTACACCTTC. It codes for CASSQDPDSFYGYTF.

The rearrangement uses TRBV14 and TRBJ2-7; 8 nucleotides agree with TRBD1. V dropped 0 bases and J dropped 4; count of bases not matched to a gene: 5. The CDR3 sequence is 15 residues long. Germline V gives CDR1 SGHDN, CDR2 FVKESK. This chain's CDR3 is CASSQDHRGVYEQYF. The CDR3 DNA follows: TGTGCCAGCAGCCAAGACCACAGGGGGGTATACGAGCAGTACTTC.

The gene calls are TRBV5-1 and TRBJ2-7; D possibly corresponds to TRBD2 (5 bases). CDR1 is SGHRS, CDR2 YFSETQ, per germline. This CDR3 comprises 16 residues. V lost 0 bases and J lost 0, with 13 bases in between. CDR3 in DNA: TGCGCCAGCAGCTTGGTTTCGGGGTTGGGCTCCTACGAGCAGTACTTC. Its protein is CASSLVSGLGSYEQYF.

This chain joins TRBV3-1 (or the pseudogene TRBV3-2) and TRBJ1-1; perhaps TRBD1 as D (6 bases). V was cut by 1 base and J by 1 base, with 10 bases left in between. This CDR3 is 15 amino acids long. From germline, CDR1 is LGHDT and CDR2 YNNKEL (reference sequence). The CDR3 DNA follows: TGTGCCAGCAGCCAAGGACAGGTGGAGAACACTGAAGCTTTCTTT. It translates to CASSQGQVENTEAFF.

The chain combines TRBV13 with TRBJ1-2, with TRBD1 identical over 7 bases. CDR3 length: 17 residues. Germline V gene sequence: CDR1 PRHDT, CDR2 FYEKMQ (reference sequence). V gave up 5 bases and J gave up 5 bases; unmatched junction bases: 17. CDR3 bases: TGTGCCAGCAGCGCACTAACCCGACAGGGTGGACTTTATGGCTACACCTTC. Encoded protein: CASSALTRQGGLYGYTF.

As DNA, the CDR3 is TGTGCCAGCAGCCAAGCTCTAACGACAGGGGGCGCGAAGACCCAGTACTTC. The encoded protein is CASSQALTTGGAKTQYF. This chain uses TRBV3-1 (or the pseudogene TRBV3-2) with TRBJ2-5, with 10 bases aligning to TRBD1. The CDR3 has 17 amino acids. Germline V gives CDR1 LGHDT, CDR2 YNNKEL (reference sequence). V gave up 1 base and J gave up 6 bases; unmatched junction bases: 11.

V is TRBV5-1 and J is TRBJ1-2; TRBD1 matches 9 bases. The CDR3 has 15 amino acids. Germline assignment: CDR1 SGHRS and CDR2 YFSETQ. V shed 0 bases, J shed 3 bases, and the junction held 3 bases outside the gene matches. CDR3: CASSLDRQGDYGYTF. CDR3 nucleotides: TGCGCCAGCAGCTTGGACCGACAGGGGGACTATGGCTACACCTTC.

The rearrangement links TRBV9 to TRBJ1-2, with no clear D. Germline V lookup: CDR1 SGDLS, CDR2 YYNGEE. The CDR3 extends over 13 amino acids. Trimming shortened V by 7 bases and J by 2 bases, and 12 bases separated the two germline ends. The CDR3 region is CASSQAPNYGYTF. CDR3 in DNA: TGTGCCAGCTCTCAGGCCCCAAACTATGGCTACACCTTC.

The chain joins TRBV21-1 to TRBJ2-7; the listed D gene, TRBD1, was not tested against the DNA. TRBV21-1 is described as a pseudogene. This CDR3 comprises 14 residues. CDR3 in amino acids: CASSKASRVHEQYF. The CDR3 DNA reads TGTGCCAGCAGCAAAGCATCCAGGGTCCACGAGCAGTACTTC.

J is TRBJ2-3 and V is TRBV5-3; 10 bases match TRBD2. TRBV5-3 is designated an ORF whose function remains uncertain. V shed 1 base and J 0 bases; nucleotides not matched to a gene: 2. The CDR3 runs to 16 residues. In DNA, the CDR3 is TGTGCCAGAAGCTTGTTGACTAGCGGGAGCACAGATACGCAGTATTTT. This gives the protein CARSLLTSGSTDTQYF.

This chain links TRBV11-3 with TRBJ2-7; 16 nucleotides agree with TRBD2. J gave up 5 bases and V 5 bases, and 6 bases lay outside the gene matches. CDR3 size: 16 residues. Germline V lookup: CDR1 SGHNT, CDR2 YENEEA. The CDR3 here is CASSTGLAGGIDEQYF. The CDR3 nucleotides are TGTGCCAGCAGCACGGGACTAGCGGGAGGGATCGACGAGCAGTACTTC.

The CDR3 region is CASSIETGSNYGYTF. DNA for the CDR3: TGTGCCAGTAGTATAGAAACAGGGAGTAACTATGGCTACACCTTC. The chain recombines TRBV19 with TRBJ1-2; tentatively, D is TRBD1 (6 bases). The germline CDR1 and CDR2 sequences are LNHDA and SQIVND (reference sequence). The CDR3 spans 15 residues. V lost 0 bases to trimming and J lost 1 base, with 9 bases between them.

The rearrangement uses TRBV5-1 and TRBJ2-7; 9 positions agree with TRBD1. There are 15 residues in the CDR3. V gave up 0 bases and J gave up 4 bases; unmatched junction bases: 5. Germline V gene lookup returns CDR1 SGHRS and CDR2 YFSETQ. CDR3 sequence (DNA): TGCGCCAGCAGCTTGGGCACAGGGGGCTTTTACGAGCAGTACTTC. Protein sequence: CASSLGTGGFYEQYF.

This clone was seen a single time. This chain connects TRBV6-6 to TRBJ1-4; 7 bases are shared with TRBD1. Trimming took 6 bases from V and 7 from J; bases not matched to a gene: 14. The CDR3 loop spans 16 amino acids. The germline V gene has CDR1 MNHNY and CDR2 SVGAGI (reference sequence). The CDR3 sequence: CASSRPGTEGGEKLFF. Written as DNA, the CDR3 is TGTGCCAGCAGCCGTCCCGGGACAGAGGGTGGTGAAAAACTGTTTTTT.

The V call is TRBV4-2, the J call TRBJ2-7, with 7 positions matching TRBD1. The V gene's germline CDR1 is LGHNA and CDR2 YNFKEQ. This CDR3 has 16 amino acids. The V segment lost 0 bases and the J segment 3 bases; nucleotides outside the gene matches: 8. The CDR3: CASSQEVGQANYEQYF. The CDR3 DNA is TGTGCCAGCAGCCAAGAGGTCGGACAGGCCAACTACGAGCAGTACTTC.

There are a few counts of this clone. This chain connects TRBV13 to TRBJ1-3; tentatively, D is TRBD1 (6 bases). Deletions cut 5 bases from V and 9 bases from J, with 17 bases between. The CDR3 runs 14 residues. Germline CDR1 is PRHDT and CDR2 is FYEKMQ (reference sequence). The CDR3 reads CASSKETGKSTIYF. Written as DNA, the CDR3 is TGTGCCAGCAGCAAAGAAACAGGGAAGAGCACCATATATTTT.

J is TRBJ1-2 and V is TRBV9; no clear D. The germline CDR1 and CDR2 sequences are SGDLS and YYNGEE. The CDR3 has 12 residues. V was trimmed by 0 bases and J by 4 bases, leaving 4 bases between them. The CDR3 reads CASSVDGYGYTF. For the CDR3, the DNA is TGTGCCAGCAGCGTAGACGGCTATGGCTACACCTTC.

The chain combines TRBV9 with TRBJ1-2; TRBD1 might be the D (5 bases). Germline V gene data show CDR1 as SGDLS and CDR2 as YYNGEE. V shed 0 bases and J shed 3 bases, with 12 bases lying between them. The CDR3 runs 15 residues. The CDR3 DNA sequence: TGTGCCAGCAGCGTAGAAGCGCAGGGCTACTATGGCTACACCTTC. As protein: CASSVEAQGYYGYTF.

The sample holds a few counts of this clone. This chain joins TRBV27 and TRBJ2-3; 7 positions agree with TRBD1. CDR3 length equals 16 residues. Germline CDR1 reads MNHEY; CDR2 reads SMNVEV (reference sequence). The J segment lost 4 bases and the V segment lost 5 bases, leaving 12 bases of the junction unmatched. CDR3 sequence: CASSPKTTGWADTQYF. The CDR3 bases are TGTGCCAGCAGTCCGAAAACGACAGGGTGGGCAGATACGCAGTATTTT.